The clone carrying this TCR beta chain was detected a few times. Its antigen is undetermined. These data originate in a study of T cell repertoires in cytomegalovirus infection. On the study more broadly: HLA-B-restricted CMV epitopes that are well studied were used alongside recently identified HLA-C-restricted ones. Evidence of both CMV infection and a matching HLA type came from public TCR beta signatures.

Trimming pared 7 bases from V and 3 bases from J, leaving 12 bases between. Looked up from germline, CDR1 is SQVTM and CDR2 is ANQGSEA. The CDR3 covers 12 residues. Study-wide results and limits: HLA-C-restricted, CMV-specific TCR beta clonotypes were dominant ex vivo.

TCRdb re-analysed the reads in MiXCR, keeping a single row per CDR3 protein. Of 200,000 to 250,000 distinct CDR3 sequences detected, around two fifths appear once; the ten largest clones hold around 60%. The chain is built from TRBV29-1 and TRBJ1-1, with unresolved D. This sample comprised CD8+ T cells from cultured PBMCs, obtained from culture after CMV antigen stimulation. The TCR originated in a human donor in good health (CMV status not recorded). Some clones in this sample may be carry-over from other donors' samples. CDR3 coding DNA: TGCAGCGGCCGGGTGGGAGACACTGAAGCTTTCTTT. Translation gives CSGRVGDTEAFF. Complete variable domain (other parts from reference TRBV29-1 and TRBJ1-1): SAVISQKPSRDICQRGTSLTIQCQVDSQVTMMFWYRQQPGQSLTLIATANQGSEATYESGFVIDKFPISRPNLTFSTLTVSNMSPEDSSIYLCSGRVGDTEAFFGQGTRLTVV.